This passage covers 12 T cell receptor beta chains from one sample sequenced in a study of blood T cell repertoires in COVID-19 (dated by TCRdb to the early 2020s). The library was produced with the immunoSEQ multiplex PCR assay. The clones in this table, taken by TCRdb from immuneACCESS, are in-frame only. Not every clone is retained; where verified, under half of the shortfall comes from an unresolved V gene, and the cause of the rest is unknown. In this sample the table shows a few hundred thousand clones, 85% to 90% of which occur a single time. The top ten clones comprise approximately 4% of the sample. The sequencing input was PBMCs or T cells enriched from blood (not recorded which). These receptors all come from a woman aged 18-35 years with acute COVID-19.

V gene TRBV21-1 combines with J gene TRBJ2-7; the D call in the table, TRBD2, was not verified against the DNA. TRBV21-1 is assigned pseudogene status. CDR3 size: 16 residues. The DNA of the CDR3 is TGTGCCAGCAGCACACGACTAGCGGAGAGCTCCTACGAGCAGTACTTC. Encoded protein: CASSTRLAESSYEQYF.

This clone was seen a single time. The chain has TRBV3-1 (or the pseudogene TRBV3-2) and TRBJ2-5; tentatively, D is TRBD2 (5 bases). The CDR3 consists of 13 residues. V lost 0 bases to trimming and J lost 5 bases, with 7 bases between them. The germline V gene encodes CDR1 LGHDT and CDR2 YNNKEL (reference sequence). For the CDR3, the DNA is TGTGCCAGCAGCCAAGATCCGGGGGAGACCCAGTACTTC. Residues: CASSQDPGETQYF.

On this clone: A read error may account for a junction end that differs from germline. The chain links TRBV24-1 to TRBJ1-1; D possibly corresponds to TRBD1 (5 bases). Germline V gene sequence: CDR1 KGHDR, CDR2 SFDVKD. CDR3 length: 13 residues. CDR3: CATSVGGNAEAFF. In nucleotides, the CDR3 is TGTGCCACCAGTGTTGGGGGGAACGCTGAAGCTTTCTTT.

The V call is TRBV9, the J call TRBJ1-1, with 7 bases matching TRBD1. V lost 4 bases, J lost 8 bases, and 14 bases stayed unmatched. The germline CDR1 and CDR2 sequences are SGDLS and YYNGEE. The CDR3 covers 15 residues. CDR3 nucleotides: TGTGCCAGCAGCACTAGACAGGGTGGGCAATCCGAAGCTTTCTTT. This codes for CASSTRQGGQSEAFF.

The chain recombines TRBV7-9 with TRBJ2-2; 9 bases line up with TRBD2. V lost 1 base to trimming and J lost 4 bases; unmatched junction nucleotides: 4. Germline lookup yields CDR1 SEHNR and CDR2 FQNEAQ (reference sequence). The CDR3 length is 16 residues. CDR3 sequence (DNA): TGTGCCAGCAGCTTAGTTCCTAGCGGGACCACCGGGGAGCTGTTTTTT. The encoded protein is CASSLVPSGTTGELFF.

The rearrangement uses TRBV27 and TRBJ1-1; no firm D call. This CDR3 has 12 residues. The germline V and J ends were trimmed by 5 bases and 8 bases, with 12 bases remaining between them. The germline CDR1 and CDR2 sequences are MNHEY and SMNVEV (reference sequence). The CDR3 bases are TGTGCCAGCAGTCCGGGTCGGTCCGAAGCTTTCTTT. Protein: CASSPGRSEAFF.

CDR3 amino acids: CASSYTAGSYEQYF. DNA for the CDR3: TGTGCCAGCAGTTACACGGCCGGGTCCTACGAGCAGTACTTC. The chain links TRBV6-5 to TRBJ2-7; D not certain. The CDR3 is made up of 14 amino acids. V lost 2 bases and J 1 base, leaving 9 bases between the germline ends. Per the germline V gene, CDR1 is MNHEY and CDR2 is SVGAGI.

With respect to this clone: Other nucleotide sequences from this sample produce the same CDR3. The rearrangement uses TRBV9 and TRBJ2-1; D call uncertain. Trimming shortened V by 2 bases and J by 4 bases, and 7 bases separated the two germline ends. Germline values: CDR1 SGDLS, CDR2 YYNGEE. The CDR3 totals 13 residues. CDR3 nucleotides: TGTGCCAGCAGCGTTTCCCTTTACAATGAGCAGTTCTTC. It specifies CASSVSLYNEQFF.

This clone has only one observation. This rearrangement joins TRBV7-3 to TRBJ2-7; 11 bases are shared with TRBD1. The V gene's germline CDR1 is SGHTA and CDR2 FQGTGA. The CDR3 spans 14 residues. V shed 6 bases, J shed 5 bases, and the junction held 6 bases outside the gene matches. CDR3 bases: TGTGCCAGCAGTTACGGACAGGGGGCCGACGAGCAGTACTTC. This codes for CASSYGQGADEQYF.

V is TRBV29-1 and J is TRBJ2-2, with 10 bases fitting TRBD1. In germline, CDR1 is SQVTM, CDR2 ANQGSEA. This CDR3 contains 15 residues. V trimming: 2 bases; J trimming: 3 bases; junction bases outside the gene matches: 3. CDR3 sequence reads: CSVERTGGHTGELFF. The DNA of the CDR3 is TGCAGCGTTGAAAGGACAGGGGGTCACACCGGGGAGCTGTTTTTT.

In DNA form, the CDR3 reads TGTGCCAGCCGCGGGACAGGGTTGGACACTGAAGCTTTCTTT. This translates into CASRGTGLDTEAFF. The chain has TRBV6-4 and TRBJ1-1; 9 bases map to TRBD1. CDR3 size: 14 residues. J lost 3 bases, V lost 8 bases, and 7 bases had no gene match. Germline V lookup: CDR1 MRHNA, CDR2 SNTAGT.

The gene calls are TRBV6-6 and TRBJ2-7; 13 bases line up with TRBD2. After removal of 6 bases from V and 2 bases from J, the junction contained 1 base not matched to a gene. CDR1 MNHNY and CDR2 SVGAGI come from the germline V gene (reference sequence). The CDR3 extends over 14 amino acids. CDR3: CASRGTSGTYEQYF. The CDR3 DNA follows: TGTGCCAGCAGGGGGACTAGCGGGACCTACGAGCAGTACTTC.